This T cell receptor (beta chain) was captured by sequencing in a study of low-dose radiotherapy and immunotherapy resistance in tumors (dated by TCRdb to 2021 to 2024). Describing the broader study: Patients in Cohort 1 were given 0.5 Gy per fraction every 2 weeks, and the prescribed total PTV dose was 6.5 Gy. In Cohort 2, 1 Gy per fraction was delivered every two weeks, for a total of 13 Gy over 26 weeks. Patients were given nivolumab as a 240 mg flat dose every two weeks and ipilimumab at 1 mg/kg every six weeks, with both drugs delivered intravenously. Cyclophosphamide 200 mg/m2 was given intravenously every two weeks, one day before each radiation and immunotherapy administration. Patients took aspirin 300 mg orally once daily for four cycles, starting on cycle 1 day 1. The trial did not randomize participants into treatment groups. The translational analysis covered eight patients: three from the first dose cohort and the first five from the second dose cohort.

These reads were obtained on an Illumina HiSeq 2500. Superscript III and a set of TRAV- and TRBV-specific primers were used to synthesize first-strand cDNA, so that both TCRalpha and TCRbeta chains were covered. A roughly 19-cycle PCR with Phusion amplified the TCRs, pairing a constant-region primer with the adapter that was attached to the V primers. Isolated mRNA was amplified with the MessageAmp II aRNA Amplification Kit, using a roughly 16-hour in vitro transcription at 37°C. The Dynabeads mRNA DIRECT Purification Kit was used to isolate the mRNA for TCR sequencing. A second roughly 23-cycle Phusion PCR added indexed Illumina adapters, and products were purified with AMPure XP beads. The study's processing was this. Using custom Perl scripts, TCR sequences encoding the same protein were pooled, out-of-frame sequences were removed, and the abundance of each clonotype was computed. TCR sequences supported by only a single read were excluded from analysis. Shannon entropy, Gini index, clonality, richness, and the frequency of TCRs shared between repertoires were included as repertoire metrics. TCRdb reprocessing: public reads trimmed at Q25 with fastp, clones called with MiXCR, in-frame beta chains kept. CDR3 protein sequences are deduplicated, and each keeps its most common genes and DNA. The V and J calls here are based on TCRdb, not the publication. This sample holds tens of thousands of distinct CDR3 sequences; 15% to 20% were observed only once. The ten biggest clones cover approximately 2.8% of the sample.

This sample's time point label indicates: before trial treatment. The donors took part in RACIN, a single-arm, phase I, dose-escalation trial that combined nivolumab, ipilimumab, aspirin, low-dose cyclophosphamide and low-dose radiotherapy. Patients were eligible if they had advanced solid tumors that were TIL-negative. The germline V gene provides CDR1 SGHTA and CDR2 FQGNSA. For this chain, trimming is 1 base at the V end and 4 bases at the J end, and the number of junction bases without a gene match is 6. The CDR3 runs 15 residues from the cysteine to the phenylalanine. Only the CDR3 portion is preserved as DNA: 45 bases, with reading frame beginning at the first base. This clonotype has ten or more counts. Its antigen is currently not known. No base-level quality is on record; no much larger clone is a single base apart.

This TCR was sampled from a male donor with prostate cancer. Sequenced here: PBMCs, sampled before treatment. In this chain, TRBV7-2 is recombined with TRBJ2-7; TRBD2 lines up with 8 middle nucleotides. CDR3 reads: CASSLVAGGFYEQYF. The nucleotides read TGTGCCAGCAGCTTAGTCGCGGGGGGCTTTTACGAGCAGTACTTC.